A single sample gave rise to the 20 T cell receptor beta chains below, sequenced in a study of breast tumors, draining lymph nodes, adjacent tissues (dated by TCRdb to 2016 to 2018). Library construction relied on multiplex PCR. The instrument was an Illumina HiSeq 2000. TCRdb reworked the public reads: Q25 trimming with fastp, MiXCR clone assembly, productive beta chains retained. Every distinct CDR3 protein forms one entry, paired with its most common genes and DNA. The sample yields tens of thousands of distinct CDR3 sequences; about 21% were counted once. About 8% of the sample comes from the top ten. Source material: breast tumor tissue. These receptors were collected from a female donor with breast cancer. Some clones in this sample may be carry-over from other donors' samples.

This clonotype was counted between two and nine times. The chain links TRBV28 to TRBJ2-7; D might be TRBD1 (6 bases). Trimming pared 5 bases from V and 4 bases from J, leaving 21 bases between. Germline V CDR1 and CDR2: MDHEN, SYDVKM. The CDR3 runs to 16 residues. The CDR3, as DNA: TGTGCCAGCAGTACCCCCCTCCGGGACAATACATACGAGCAGTACTTC. Translated, it gives CASSTPLRDNTYEQYF.

This clonotype was recorded a few times. This chain joins TRBV5-4 and TRBJ2-1; TRBD2 matches at 8 bases. Trimming removed 3 bases from V and 0 bases from J; junction bases left unmatched: 5. This CDR3 spans 16 amino acids. Germline CDR1 SGHNT, CDR2 YYREEE (reference sequence). The CDR3 DNA follows: TGTGCCAGCAGCTCCGGGACTAGGAGCTCCTACAATGAGCAGTTCTTC. This gives the protein CASSSGTRSSYNEQFF.

The rearrangement joins TRBV7-6 to TRBJ2-7; 9 nucleotides align to TRBD1. The germline V gene encodes CDR1 SGHVS and CDR2 FNYEAQ. Losses at the gene ends were 5 bases for V and 5 bases for J; bases not matched to a gene: 7. The CDR3 has 14 amino acids. The CDR3 loop is CASSIRDREDEQYF. CDR3 nucleotides: TGTGCCAGCAGCATCCGGGACAGGGAGGACGAGCAGTACTTC.

This clonotype was recorded many times. The rearrangement links TRBV29-1 to TRBJ2-2; D is perhaps TRBD1 (6 bases). This CDR3 comprises 14 residues. V was shortened by 8 bases and J by 4 bases, with 17 bases between the two germline ends. Germline V lookup: CDR1 SQVTM, CDR2 ANQGSEA. The CDR3 spells CSIRDTATTGELFF. The CDR3 DNA sequence: TGCAGCATCCGGGACACGGCTACCACCGGGGAGCTGTTTTTT.

The V call is TRBV3-1, the J call TRBJ2-1; no firm D call. The CDR3 extends over 15 amino acids. Germline V CDR1 and CDR2: LGHDT, YNNKEL (reference sequence). V was trimmed by 0 bases and J by 4 bases, leaving 10 bases between them. The CDR3 DNA follows: TGTGCCAGCAGCCAAGACTACCCAAAATACAATGAGCAGTTCTTC. The encoded protein is CASSQDYPKYNEQFF.

This clonotype was picked up many times. V gene TRBV11-2 combines with J gene TRBJ2-7; possibly TRBD1 for D (6 bases). Trimming removed 5 bases from V and 1 base from J, with 12 bases in between. This CDR3 is 14 amino acids long. In germline, CDR1 is SGHAT, CDR2 FQNNGV. The CDR3 bases are TGTGCCAGCAGCCCGACGACAGGTTCCTACGAGCAGTACTTC. This gives the protein CASSPTTGSYEQYF.

This clonotype was observed at least ten times. This sequence joins TRBV10-3 and TRBJ2-7; 7 nucleotides align to TRBD1. Germline CDR1 reads ENHRY; CDR2 reads SYGVKD. Trimming removed 10 bases from V and 4 bases from J; junction bases left unmatched: 13. This CDR3 comprises 14 residues. Here the CDR3 reads CATLGRTGIYEQYF. The DNA of the CDR3 is TGTGCCACCTTAGGGCGGACAGGTATTTACGAGCAGTACTTC.

This clonotype was counted ten times or more. This may be a read error, as it is one base from a much larger clone. As the CDR3 is not closed by the conserved phenylalanine or tryptophan, this likely results from a read error. The CDR3 loop is CAWSPVLGREKTQYL. CDR3 nucleotides: TGTGCCTGGAGCCCTGTACTGGGCAGGGAAAAGACCCAGTACCTC. The chain carries TRBV30 and TRBJ2-5, with D possibly TRBD1 on 5 matching bases. Germline V gene lookup returns CDR1 GTSNPN and CDR2 SVGIG (reference sequence). The CDR3 contains 15 residues. V lost 3 bases and J lost 6, with 20 bases in between.

This clonotype occurred many times. The DNA for the CDR3 is TGTGCCAGCAGCTCGACCGGACACCCCGACTACGAGCAGTACTTC. Translated: CASSSTGHPDYEQYF. V usage is TRBV7-9 and J usage is TRBJ2-7; the D gene is possibly TRBD1 (5 bases). V was pared by 4 bases and J by 3 bases, with 16 bases between. Germline values: CDR1 SEHNR, CDR2 FQNEAQ (reference sequence). The CDR3 spans 15 residues.

Concerning this clonotype itself: This may stem from a read error, because a much larger clone lies one nucleotide away. The V gene is TRBV12-3 or TRBV12-4, the J gene TRBJ2-7, with 9 nucleotides matching TRBD1. The CDR3 extends over 14 amino acids. With 8 bases clipped from V and 4 bases from J, the junction kept 9 bases outside the gene matches. The CDR3 region is CASRRLGQGYEQYF. The CDR3 DNA sequence: TGTGCCAGCCGACGGCTGGGACAGGGTTACGAGCAGTACTTC.

The V gene is TRBV5-1, the J gene TRBJ1-1; D gene ambiguous. The CDR3 consists of 15 residues. The germline V and J ends were trimmed by 4 bases and 0 bases, with 13 bases remaining between them. Germline CDR1 is SGHRS and CDR2 is YFSETQ. CDR3 sequence reads: CASSASGPMNTEAFF. The CDR3, as DNA: TGCGCCAGCAGCGCCTCCGGGCCTATGAACACTGAAGCTTTCTTT.

This clonotype was detected many times. The gene calls are TRBV12-3 or TRBV12-4 and TRBJ2-3; perhaps D is TRBD1 or TRBD2 (6 bases each). V lost 6 bases and J 1 base, leaving 17 bases between the germline ends. The CDR3 spans 16 residues. The CDR3 coding sequence is TGTGCCAGCAGCAGAGTGGAGGGGGGCGGCACAGATACGCAGTATTTT. This translates into CASSRVEGGGTDTQYF.

The table lists this clonotype with many counts. This chain links TRBV20-1 with TRBJ2-3, with D unclear. Deletions cut 0 bases from V and 5 bases from J, with 6 bases between. Germline CDR1 and CDR2: DFQATT and SNEGSKA (reference sequence). The CDR3 has 12 amino acids. The CDR3 protein is CSARERLDTQYF. CDR3 nucleotides: TGCAGTGCTAGAGAACGGTTAGATACGCAGTATTTT.

This clonotype came up a few times. The chain carries TRBV5-6 and TRBJ2-4, with 9 nucleotides matching TRBD2. Germline CDR1 is SGHDT and CDR2 is YYEEEE. The CDR3 loop spans 15 amino acids. V trimming: 0 bases; J trimming: 4 bases; junction bases outside the gene matches: 2. CDR3 in DNA: TGTGCCAGCAGCTTGGAGCTAGCGGGAAAAAACATTCAGTACTTC. Protein sequence: CASSLELAGKNIQYF.

This clonotype was picked up a small number of times. The V gene is TRBV11-2, the J gene TRBJ2-5; TRBD1 aligns across 9 bases. CDR1 is SGHAT and CDR2 is FQNNGV in the germline V gene. The CDR3 has 14 residues. The V and J ends lost 6 bases and 5 bases, in that order; junction bases with no gene match: 7. The CDR3: CASSQRTGAETQYF. In nucleotides, the CDR3 is TGTGCCAGCAGTCAACGGACAGGGGCGGAGACCCAGTACTTC.

The count of this clonotype is one. Since a much larger clone is just one base distant, this may be a read error. This chain's CDR3 is CASSYTRDTFYTF. The CDR3 DNA sequence: TGTGCCAGCAGTTACACAAGGGACACCTTCTACACCTTC. This chain joins TRBV6-5 and TRBJ1-2; tentative D call: TRBD1 (6 bases). The ends were cut back, 2 bases at V and 10 bases at J, with 14 bases in the middle. Germline CDR1 reads MNHEY; CDR2 reads SVGAGI. This CDR3 contains 13 residues.

This clonotype was counted at least ten times. The chain joins TRBV2 to TRBJ2-5; the match to TRBD1 covers 8 bases. V shed 6 bases and J 2 bases; nucleotides not matched to a gene: 5. The CDR3 extends over 14 amino acids. Germline CDR1 reads SNHLY; CDR2 reads FYNNEI. The CDR3 sequence: CASRARTGQETQYF. The CDR3 region has the DNA TGTGCCAGCAGGGCGAGGACAGGGCAAGAGACCCAGTACTTC.

The table lists this clonotype with many counts. CDR3 DNA sequence: TGTGCCAGCCAGGGCAGCAATCAGCCCCAGCATTTT. Encoded protein: CASQGSNQPQHF. V and J are TRBV6-6 and TRBJ1-5; tentatively, D is TRBD1 (5 bases). V lost 8 bases, J lost 1 base, and 6 bases lay in between. Germline CDR1 reads MNHNY; CDR2 reads SVGAGI (reference sequence). The CDR3 has 12 amino acids.

The chain links TRBV19 to TRBJ2-5; 7 bases align to TRBD2. Trimming cost V 2 bases and J 0 bases; bases outside gene matches: 12. CDR3 length: 18 residues. The germline V gene encodes CDR1 LNHDA and CDR2 SQIVND (reference sequence). The CDR3 loop is CASSITRSSGMYQETQYF. The CDR3 region has the DNA TGTGCCAGTAGTATAACAAGGTCTAGCGGCATGTACCAAGAGACCCAGTACTTC.

This clonotype was detected a few times. The gene calls are TRBV9 and TRBJ2-5, with D perhaps being TRBD1 or TRBD2 (5 bases each). The CDR3 is made up of 14 amino acids. Germline CDR1 SGDLS, CDR2 YYNGEE. The V and J ends lost 4 bases and 2 bases respectively, with 12 bases between them. The chain's CDR3 is CASSTGTEQETQYF. Here the CDR3 DNA reads TGTGCCAGCAGCACCGGGACCGAACAAGAGACCCAGTACTTC.